This T cell receptor beta chain originates from a study of blood T cell repertoires in COVID-19. Study-wide background: Whether acute or convalescent, the COVID-19 samples came from the United States, Italy and Spain.

The authors' processing: Researchers report that nucleated cell counts were estimated from reference gene primer amplification. The protocol was immunoSEQ multiplex PCR, while the TCRdb copy is restricted to in-frame clones and leaves out a portion. The V and J calls and the clone size are those of that table, but D and trimming were determined from the DNA. The table lists roughly 260,000 clones, approximately 80% of them singletons. Germline CDR1 LGHDT, CDR2 YNNKEL (reference sequence). This CDR3 has 14 amino acids. Trimming removed 4 bases from V and 1 base from J; junction bases left unmatched: 2.

The chain carries TRBV3-1 (or the pseudogene TRBV3-2) and TRBJ1-2, with 8 positions matching TRBD1. The receptor's source is a woman aged 70-85 years with acute or convalescent COVID-19. Sequencing used peripheral blood. CDR3 in DNA: TGTGCCAGCAGCCGGACAGGGTATAACTATGGCTACACCTTC. Residues: CASSRTGYNYGYTF.